A selection of T cell receptor beta chains follows, all from one sample in a study of T-cell reconstitution after alpha-beta-depleted transplantation in children. TCRdb redid the calling of the PCR reads with MiXCR, one entry per CDR3 protein. The sample yields about 1,000,000 distinct CDR3 sequences, around 30% seen once. Sequenced here: PBMCs, mostly from graft donor cells, sampled 360 days after TCRalphabeta/CD19-depleted stem cell transplant. The receptor set was obtained from a boy younger than two who had a stem cell transplant for SCID, so the T cells may come from the graft donor. Both conserved end residues are part of each CDR3. Fields, in order: clone size, V gene, J gene, D gene, CDR3 protein, CDR3 DNA. A D gene is named only where the DNA matches it firmly. Size values are once, few and many counts, or a class for expanded clones, and some rows have none.

many,TRBV20-1,TRBJ2-7,NA,CSARKGNEQYF,TGCAGTGCTAGGAAGGGGAACGAGCAGTACTTC
many,TRBV12-3/TRBV12-4,TRBJ2-2,NA,CASSLGLRNTGELFF,TGTGCCAGCAGTTTAGGGCTTCGCAACACCGGGGAGCTGTTTTTT
NA,TRBV10-3,TRBJ2-2,NA,CAISERLVLTGGELFF,TGTGCCATCAGTGAGAGGCTAGTCCTAACGGGCGGGGAGCTGTTTTTT
few,TRBV28,TRBJ2-7,NA,CASSPAWLTDFYEQYF,TGTGCCAGCAGTCCGGCCTGGCTGACAGACTTCTACGAGCAGTACTTC
NA,TRBV25-1,TRBJ2-7,TRBD2,CASKAGGRTTEQYF,TGTGCCAGCAAAGCGGGGGGCCGTACTACCGAGCAGTACTTC
NA,TRBV6-1,TRBJ1-5,NA,CASSPPTTGLNQPQHF,TGTGCCAGCAGTCCCCCAACCACAGGGTTGAATCAGCCCCAGCATTTT
few,TRBV15,TRBJ1-2,NA,CATSRQGQNYGYTF,TGTGCCACCAGCAGACAGGGGCAAAACTATGGCTACACCTTC
NA,TRBV20-1,TRBJ2-5,NA,CSARVVVAGETQYF,TGCAGTGCTAGAGTTGTTGTGGCCGGGGAGACCCAGTACTTC
NA,TRBV20-1,TRBJ1-1,NA,CSARGGTFPEAFF,TGCAGTGCTAGAGGAGGGACATTTCCTGAAGCTTTCTTT
NA,TRBV4-3,TRBJ2-5,NA,CASSQDPGDPQYF,TGCGCCAGCAGCCAAGATCCGGGGGATCCCCAGTACTTC
NA,TRBV5-5,TRBJ2-2,NA,CASSQSLNAANTGELFF,TGTGCCAGCAGCCAGAGCCTGAACGCCGCGAACACCGGGGAGCTGTTTTTT
NA,TRBV2,TRBJ2-7,NA,CASRLLGRASYEQYF,TGTGCCAGCAGGCTATTAGGTAGGGCCTCCTACGAGCAGTACTTC
NA,TRBV4-3,TRBJ2-1,NA,CASSQEQGFYNEQFF,TGCGCCAGCAGCCAAGAACAGGGCTTCTACAATGAGCAGTTCTTC
NA,TRBV20-1,TRBJ2-2,NA,CSARALAGELFF,TGCAGTGCTAGAGCCCTAGCCGGGGAGCTGTTTTTT
few,TRBV28,TRBJ1-4,NA,CASSTNEKLFF,TGTGCCAGCAGTACCAATGAAAAACTGTTTTTT
NA,TRBV20-1,TRBJ2-1,NA,CSARDRQGAPQFF,TGCAGTGCTAGAGATAGGCAGGGTGCGCCCCAGTTCTTC
NA,TRBV9,TRBJ2-2,NA,CASSGGPTNTGELFF,TGTGCCAGCAGCGGGGGCCCTACGAACACCGGGGAGCTGTTTTTT
NA,TRBV20-1,TRBJ1-4,NA,CSARDQSRSNEKLFF,TGCAGTGCTAGAGATCAGAGTAGAAGCAATGAAAAACTGTTTTTT
few,TRBV20-1,TRBJ2-2,NA,CSALQKDTGELFF,TGCAGTGCCCTACAGAAGGACACCGGGGAGCTGTTTTTT
few,TRBV28,TRBJ1-1,NA,CASTYRSMSGEAFF,TGTGCCAGCACCTACAGATCCATGTCAGGTGAAGCTTTCTTT
NA,TRBV15,TRBJ2-5,NA,CATSRDWLETQYF,TGTGCCACCAGCAGAGATTGGTTAGAGACCCAGTACTTC
few,TRBV12-3/TRBV12-4,TRBJ1-1,NA,CASNPGHSLMNTEAFF,TGTGCCAGCAACCCGGGACATTCTTTGATGAACACTGAAGCTTTCTTT
NA,TRBV20-1,TRBJ2-2,TRBD1,CSARPLGQGPGGELFF,TGCAGTGCTAGACCTCTAGGACAGGGCCCAGGCGGGGAGCTGTTTTTT
NA,TRBV24-1,TRBJ2-4,NA,CATSDRVGNIQYF,TGTGCCACCAGTGACCGGGTGGGCAACATTCAGTACTTC
few,TRBV12-3/TRBV12-4,TRBJ1-1,TRBD1,CASRGTAEAFF,TGTGCCAGCAGGGGGACAGCTGAAGCTTTCTTT
NA,TRBV29-1,TRBJ2-1,NA,CSVEEEGSSYNEQFF,TGCAGCGTTGAAGAAGAGGGGAGCTCCTACAATGAGCAGTTCTTC
NA,TRBV20-1,TRBJ1-1,NA,CSASRIMNTEAFF,TGCAGTGCTAGCCGGATCATGAACACTGAAGCTTTCTTT
NA,TRBV5-1,TRBJ2-1,TRBD2,CASSLRSLAGASGINEQFF,TGCGCCAGCAGCTTGAGGTCCCTAGCGGGGGCCTCCGGGATCAATGAGCAGTTCTTC
NA,TRBV12-3/TRBV12-4,TRBJ2-1,TRBD1,CASSHDRGGEQFF,TGTGCCAGCAGCCACGACAGGGGTGGTGAGCAGTTCTTC
NA,TRBV20-1,TRBJ1-5,NA,CSARVGRQPQHF,TGCAGTGCTAGAGTAGGCCGGCAGCCCCAGCATTTT
NA,TRBV28,TRBJ2-3,TRBD2,CASSPSRTSGGQDTQYF,TGTGCCAGCAGTCCATCCCGGACTAGCGGGGGGCAGGATACGCAGTATTTT
NA,TRBV6-5,TRBJ2-1,TRBD2,CASSYRTQRGNEQFF,TGTGCCAGCAGTTATAGGACCCAGCGGGGCAATGAGCAGTTCTTC
many,TRBV6-2/TRBV6-3,TRBJ2-3,NA,CASSSITDTQYF,TGTGCCAGCAGTTCCATCACAGATACGCAGTATTTT
few,TRBV4-1,TRBJ1-1,NA,CASSRGQFNTEAFF,TGCGCCAGCAGCCGCGGACAGTTTAACACTGAAGCTTTCTTT
NA,TRBV6-1,TRBJ2-3,TRBD1,CASTARGSGADTQYF,TGTGCCAGCACTGCCAGGGGGTCGGGCGCAGATACGCAGTATTTT
NA,TRBV5-6,TRBJ2-1,NA,CASSLIGQYNEQFF,TGTGCCAGCAGTTTGATCGGACAGTACAATGAGCAGTTCTTC
NA,TRBV7-2,TRBJ1-2,NA,CASSPGGVWGYTF,TGTGCCAGCAGCCCCGGAGGGGTTTGGGGCTACACCTTC
NA,TRBV5-1,TRBJ1-1,NA,CASSLGAVMRTEAFF,TGCGCCAGCAGCTTGGGGGCAGTTATGCGCACTGAAGCTTTCTTT
few,TRBV9,TRBJ2-2,NA,CASSVEGVTGGYTGELFF,TGTGCCAGCAGCGTAGAGGGGGTCACGGGGGGCTACACCGGGGAGCTGTTTTTT
NA,TRBV20-1,TRBJ2-5,TRBD1,CSAKGQQETQYF,TGCAGTGCTAAGGGACAGCAAGAGACCCAGTACTTC
NA,TRBV9,TRBJ2-1,TRBD2,CASSARLAGGSNEQFF,TGTGCCAGCAGCGCCAGACTAGCGGGGGGTTCCAATGAGCAGTTCTTC
NA,TRBV20-1,TRBJ2-2,TRBD1,CSARVRQGTNTGELFF,TGCAGTGCTAGAGTCAGACAGGGGACCAACACCGGGGAGCTGTTTTTT
NA,TRBV9,TRBJ1-2,NA,CASMIILGYYGYTF,TGTGCCAGCATGATCATACTGGGCTACTATGGCTACACCTTC
few,TRBV5-1,TRBJ2-5,TRBD2,CASSLMGLDTETQYF,TGCGCCAGCAGCCTGATGGGACTAGATACGGAGACCCAGTACTTC
NA,TRBV5-1,TRBJ1-4,NA,CASSYLGTEVEKLFF,TGCGCCAGCAGCTATCTGGGGACCGAAGTTGAAAAACTGTTTTTT
NA,TRBV20-1,TRBJ1-1,TRBD1,CSAPGQGAGIWTEAFF,TGCAGTGCCCCCGGACAGGGGGCAGGTATCTGGACTGAAGCTTTCTTT
NA,TRBV29-1,TRBJ2-1,NA,CSSRRGNNEQFF,TGCAGTTCCCGGCGGGGCAACAATGAGCAGTTCTTC
NA,TRBV5-1,TRBJ1-4,NA,CASKTSYATNEKLFF,TGCGCCAGCAAGACATCGTATGCAACTAATGAAAAACTGTTTTTT
NA,TRBV6-2/TRBV6-3,TRBJ2-2,NA,CASTALPGPGELFF,TGTGCCAGCACGGCCCTTCCGGGGCCCGGGGAGCTGTTTTTT
NA,TRBV12-3/TRBV12-4,TRBJ2-3,NA,CASSPKGISTDTQYF,TGTGCCAGCAGTCCCAAGGGGATAAGCACAGATACGCAGTATTTT
once,TRBV6-2/TRBV6-3,TRBJ2-6,NA,CASSLVFNVLTF,TGTGCCAGCAGTTTGGTCTTCAACGTCCTGACTTTC
NA,TRBV9,TRBJ2-3,TRBD1,CASSADRLFTDTQYF,TGTGCCAGCAGCGCGGACAGGCTATTCACAGATACGCAGTATTTT
few,TRBV29-1,TRBJ1-3,NA,CSVRTGEHTIYF,TGCAGCGTTCGAACCGGAGAGCACACCATATATTTT
NA,TRBV15,TRBJ1-3,NA,CATSPRQASGNTIYF,TGTGCCACCAGCCCGCGACAGGCCTCTGGAAACACCATATATTTT
few,TRBV5-6,TRBJ2-5,NA,CASSLVHSGGETQYF,TGTGCCAGCAGCTTGGTCCATAGCGGAGGAGAGACCCAGTACTTC
NA,TRBV29-1,TRBJ2-1,NA,CSVVWLSSYNEQFF,TGCAGCGTTGTCTGGCTAAGCTCCTACAATGAGCAGTTCTTC
NA,TRBV29-1,TRBJ2-3,TRBD2,CSSRTSGGADTQYF,TGCAGCTCTCGGACTAGCGGGGGGGCAGATACGCAGTATTTT
NA,TRBV12-3/TRBV12-4,TRBJ1-2,NA,CASSLGQDLYGYTF,TGTGCCAGCAGTTTAGGACAGGATCTCTATGGCTACACCTTC
few,TRBV27,TRBJ2-3,TRBD2,CASSFLGSRTSSLSTDTQYF,TGTGCCAGCAGTTTTCTCGGATCCCGGACTAGCTCACTTAGCACAGATACGCAGTATTTT
NA,TRBV6-5,TRBJ2-1,TRBD2,CASSYSYGGAAYNEQFF,TGTGCCAGCAGTTACTCTTACGGGGGGGCCGCCTACAATGAGCAGTTCTTC